This is a list of T cell receptor beta chains from one sample in a study of response to subunit inactivated influenza vaccine. One entry per CDR3 protein, called by TCRdb with MiXCR from the RT-PCR reads. Among 530,000 or so distinct CDR3 sequences, 12% to 15% were seen once, and the ten largest hold 8.5% to 14%. This specimen consisted of PBMCs from blood, obtained 12 days after vaccination. The receptors were gathered from a man between 50 and 59 years old who received an inactivated influenza vaccine. Both conserved end residues are part of each CDR3. The D gene is left open where the match is weak. Not every row has a clone size; where given, it reads once, few, many or a size class.

CDR3	DNA	J	D	V	size
CAWRETGSQETQYF	TGTGCCTGGAGGGAGACAGGAAGCCAAGAGACCCAGTACTTC	TRBJ2-5	-	TRBV30	-
CASSLEGSGGGYNEQFF	TGCGCCAGCAGCTTGGAAGGTAGCGGGGGCGGCTACAATGAGCAGTTCTTC	TRBJ2-1	TRBD2	TRBV5-1	many
CASSYSSRETQYF	TGTGCCAGCAGTTACTCGAGCAGGGAGACCCAGTACTTC	TRBJ2-5	-	TRBV6-2/TRBV6-3	-
CASSLEGASGYTF	TGCGCCAGCAGCTTGGAGGGGGCGAGTGGCTACACCTTC	TRBJ1-2	TRBD1	TRBV5-1	many
CASSRLLDDYEQYF	TGTGCCAGCAGCCGCCTATTGGACGACTACGAGCAGTACTTC	TRBJ2-7	-	TRBV6-2/TRBV6-3	-
CASSQNVRGRYGYTF	TGTGCCAGCAGCCAAAACGTCCGGGGCCGCTATGGCTACACCTTC	TRBJ1-2	-	TRBV7-2	few
CASSYLGQGTHEQYF	TGTGCCAGCAGTTACCTGGGACAGGGGACGCACGAGCAGTACTTC	TRBJ2-7	TRBD1	TRBV6-5	-
CASSMTGENQPQHF	TGTGCCAGCAGCATGACAGGGGAGAATCAGCCCCAGCATTTT	TRBJ1-5	TRBD1	TRBV7-9	many
CASSQAGLEALKFNTEAFF	TGTGCCAGCAGCCAAGCGGGTTTAGAGGCTCTGAAGTTTAACACTGAAGCTTTCTTT	TRBJ1-1	-	TRBV14	-
CAISAGGFTDTQYF	TGTGCCATCAGTGCCGGCGGCTTCACAGATACGCAGTATTTT	TRBJ2-3	-	TRBV10-3	-
CASGILLLAGIQETQYF	TGTGCTAGTGGTATACTTCTTTTAGCGGGGATCCAAGAGACCCAGTACTTC	TRBJ2-5	TRBD2	TRBV12-5	-
CASSRDYYTGELFF	TGCGCCAGCAGCCGGGACTACTACACCGGGGAGCTGTTTTTT	TRBJ2-2	TRBD2	TRBV5-1	many
CASSPQGPSNEKLFF	TGTGCCAGCTCACCACAGGGCCCATCAAATGAAAAACTGTTTTTT	TRBJ1-4	-	TRBV18	few
CASSSVTGGAGANVLTF	TGTGCCAGCAGCTCAGTCACAGGGGGCGCTGGGGCCAACGTCCTGACTTTC	TRBJ2-6	TRBD1	TRBV7-2	-
CASSQEVGKNTGELFF	TGCGCCAGCAGCCAAGAGGTCGGGAAGAACACCGGGGAGCTGTTTTTT	TRBJ2-2	-	TRBV4-3	few
CASSLGGLAGIYEQYF	TGTGCCAGCAGCTTAGGGGGACTAGCGGGAATCTACGAGCAGTACTTC	TRBJ2-7	TRBD2	TRBV7-8	few
CASSPGQATYEQYF	TGTGCCAGCTCGCCGGGACAGGCCACCTACGAGCAGTACTTC	TRBJ2-7	TRBD1	TRBV18	-
CASREGVEETQYF	TGTGCCAGCAGAGAGGGGGTGGAAGAGACCCAGTACTTC	TRBJ2-5	-	TRBV28	few
CASSISVTETNNEQFF	TGTGCCAGCAGCATATCCGTGACCGAGACCAACAATGAGCAGTTCTTC	TRBJ2-1	-	TRBV5-6	few
CASSLVQGLQETQYF	TGTGCCAGCAGCTTAGTACAGGGCCTCCAAGAGACCCAGTACTTC	TRBJ2-5	-	TRBV7-6	-
CASRRLAGVPTGELFF	TGTGCCAGCAGGAGACTAGCGGGAGTTCCTACCGGGGAGCTGTTTTTT	TRBJ2-2	TRBD2	TRBV7-9	few
CSASGSGGHPSEQYF	TGCAGTGCTAGTGGTTCGGGGGGCCATCCGAGCGAGCAGTACTTC	TRBJ2-7	-	TRBV20-1	few
CASSLDRTVDNEQFF	TGTGCCAGCAGTTTAGACAGGACTGTGGACAATGAGCAGTTCTTC	TRBJ2-1	-	TRBV12-3/TRBV12-4	many
CASSLSSGGLYEQYF	TGTGCCAGCAGCTTGTCTTCCGGGGGGCTTTACGAGCAGTACTTC	TRBJ2-7	-	TRBV7-2	-
CSARDRGQGLWGNQPQHF	TGCAGTGCTAGAGACCGCGGACAGGGGCTGTGGGGCAATCAGCCCCAGCATTTT	TRBJ1-5	TRBD1	TRBV20-1	few
CASKVPAAETQYF	TGTGCCAGCAAGGTCCCGGCAGCGGAGACCCAGTACTTC	TRBJ2-5	-	TRBV6-1	-
CASSLSGTNTQYF	TGTGCCAGCAGCTTATCTGGGACAAATACGCAGTATTTT	TRBJ2-3	-	TRBV7-3	-
CASGLDPASGSYEQYF	TGTGCTAGTGGTTTGGACCCAGCTAGCGGGAGTTACGAGCAGTACTTC	TRBJ2-7	TRBD2	TRBV12-5	few
CASSAQGGELFF	TGTGCCAGCAGTGCCCAGGGCGGGGAGCTGTTTTTT	TRBJ2-2	-	TRBV6-4	-
CASSLAPGEQYF	TGTGCCAGCAGCTTGGCGCCGGGGGAGCAGTACTTC	TRBJ2-7	-	TRBV5-6	few
CASSAQGAVYEQYF	TGTGCCAGCAGTGCACAGGGGGCGGTTTACGAGCAGTACTTC	TRBJ2-7	TRBD1	TRBV6-1	few
CASSLAGGNQADTQYF	TGCGCCAGCAGCTTGGCCGGGGGTAATCAGGCTGATACGCAGTATTTT	TRBJ2-3	-	TRBV5-1	-
CASSQPNQPQHF	TGCGCCAGCAGCCAACCAAATCAGCCCCAGCATTTT	TRBJ1-5	-	TRBV4-1	-
CASSLERGSNEQFF	TGTGCCAGCAGCTTAGAAAGGGGCAGCAATGAGCAGTTCTTC	TRBJ2-1	-	TRBV11-3	few
CSVDQPRTGRETQYF	TGCAGCGTTGACCAACCTCGGACAGGGCGTGAGACCCAGTACTTC	TRBJ2-5	TRBD1	TRBV29-1	-
CASSSGTRQYNEQFF	TGTGCCAGCAGCTCAGGGACTAGGCAATACAATGAGCAGTTCTTC	TRBJ2-1	TRBD2	TRBV7-9	few
CASSWDGDYGYTF	TGTGCCAGCAGTTGGGACGGGGACTATGGCTACACCTTC	TRBJ1-2	-	TRBV28	many
CASSQGAGGRNEQFF	TGTGCCAGCAGCCAAGGTGCGGGAGGTCGAAATGAGCAGTTCTTC	TRBJ2-1	TRBD2	TRBV4-2	many
CASSIRGLSNQPQHF	TGTGCCAGCAGTATCAGGGGATTGTCCAATCAGCCCCAGCATTTT	TRBJ1-5	-	TRBV12-3/TRBV12-4	many
CASSYSSGGGTEAFF	TGTGCCAGCAGTTACTCGTCAGGGGGCGGCACTGAAGCTTTCTTT	TRBJ1-1	TRBD1	TRBV6-2/TRBV6-3	-
CRTEDTQYF	TGCAGGACAGAAGATACGCAGTATTTT	TRBJ2-3	-	TRBV29-1	many
CASSHSGGSYNEQFF	TGTGCCAGCAGCCACAGCGGGGGCTCCTACAATGAGCAGTTCTTC	TRBJ2-1	TRBD2	TRBV7-9	few
CASSPNPSGSGKNIQYF	TGCGCCAGCAGCCCGAACCCTAGCGGGAGCGGGAAAAACATTCAGTACTTC	TRBJ2-4	TRBD2	TRBV5-1	few
CASSLNQNTEAFF	TGCGCCAGCAGCTTAAACCAGAACACTGAAGCTTTCTTT	TRBJ1-1	-	TRBV5-1	few
CASSATGGSEKLFF	TGCGCCAGCAGCGCAACAGGGGGCAGCGAAAAACTGTTTTTT	TRBJ1-4	TRBD1	TRBV5-1	-
CAWSVLAGVYNEQFF	TGTGCCTGGAGTGTACTAGCGGGAGTTTACAATGAGCAGTTCTTC	TRBJ2-1	TRBD2	TRBV30	-
CASRENPLAGGQPDTQYF	TGTGCCAGCAGAGAAAACCCCCTAGCGGGGGGGCAACCAGATACGCAGTATTTT	TRBJ2-3	TRBD2	TRBV12-3/TRBV12-4	-
CASSLVGSRNSPLHF	TGTGCCAGCAGCTTAGTTGGCAGCAGAAATTCACCCCTCCACTTT	TRBJ1-6	-	TRBV7-9	-
CASSLWGRSEAFF	TGTGCCAGCAGTTTGTGGGGGAGGTCTGAAGCTTTCTTT	TRBJ1-1	-	TRBV27	few
CAITPGQGKAEAFF	TGTGCCATCACCCCGGGACAGGGGAAGGCTGAAGCTTTCTTT	TRBJ1-1	TRBD1	TRBV10-3	-
CASSSRTSGNEQFF	TGTGCCAGTAGTAGTAGGACTAGCGGCAATGAGCAGTTCTTC	TRBJ2-1	TRBD2	TRBV19	-
CASSADRGYRSPLHF	TGTGCCAGCAGCGCGGACAGGGGGTATCGGTCACCCCTCCACTTT	TRBJ1-6	TRBD1	TRBV5-4	few
CASSPLGRGGPGELFF	TGTGCCAGCAGCCCCCTGGGGCGGGGGGGCCCCGGGGAGCTGTTTTTT	TRBJ2-2	TRBD2	TRBV3-1	few
CSADDRSWGYEQYF	TGCAGTGCTGATGACAGGAGCTGGGGCTACGAGCAGTACTTC	TRBJ2-7	-	TRBV20-1	-
CATRKGLPTGELFF	TGTGCCACCAGAAAGGGACTGCCGACCGGGGAGCTGTTTTTT	TRBJ2-2	-	TRBV15	-
CASSPHEPMVAGGRRTQYF	TGTGCCAGCAGTCCCCATGAGCCGATGGTAGCGGGAGGGCGCAGGACGCAGTATTTT	TRBJ2-3	TRBD2	TRBV6-1	-
CASSYRDLLYNEQFF	TGTGCCAGCAGTTACCGGGACTTGCTCTACAATGAGCAGTTCTTC	TRBJ2-1	-	TRBV12-3/TRBV12-4	many